This TCR beta chain came from a study of response to subunit inactivated influenza vaccine. Overall study results and limits: Only a handful of new T cells, the authors suggested, are recruited with each seasonal influenza vaccination.

On this clonotype: Its cognate antigen is unknown.

CDR1 MNHEY and CDR2 SMNVEV come from the germline V gene (reference sequence). The CDR3 is 15 residues long. Germline trimming cut 8 bases from V and 3 bases from J; bases unmatched to any gene: 12. One entry per CDR3 protein, called by TCRdb with MiXCR from the RT-PCR reads. The repertoire includes some 200,000 distinct CDR3 sequences, less than 15% of them detected once, and roughly 29% sits in the top ten. These data were also filed under a second study, of T cells expressing NK-cell markers. From that second work: With UMIs, 5'RACE template switching was used to make TCR beta cDNA. It was from sorted CD3+CD56+NKG2C+, CD3+CD56+NKG2C- and CD3+CD56-NKG2C+ T cells that TCR beta repertoires came. Of CD8+ T cells, about 1.0-8% belonged to dominant NKG2C+ clonotypes in several donors. One observes that, in a handful of donors, these clonotypes were also the leading ones within the CD3+CD56-NKG2C+ fraction.

This TCR was recovered from a man aged 50 to 60 who received an inactivated influenza vaccine. The chain couples TRBV27 to TRBJ2-7, with 8 bases matching TRBD2. The sequenced sample was CD8+ T cells sorted from PBMCs, obtained about 11 days after vaccination. CDR3 in DNA: TGTGCCAGCTCACTGGCGGGGGGTTACCACTACGAGCAGTACTTC. It is translated as CASSLAGGYHYEQYF.